This TCR beta chain was observed in a study of OX40 agonist ivuxolimab in advanced cancers. Study-wide context: The study enrolled dose-escalation patients with hepatocellular carcinoma, melanoma, renal cell or head and neck cancer. Having had anti-PD-1, anti-PD-L1 or anti-CTLA-4 therapy before was allowed, and roughly 39% had some.

CDR3 size: 13 residues. The junction had 0 bases not matched to a gene; V was cut back by 5 bases and J by 5 bases. Germline V lookup: CDR1 SGHTS, CDR2 YDEGEE. The study's findings and limits: Blood T cells, both CD4+ and CD8+, expanded clonally by week 6 at 0.1 to 3.0 mg/kg.

For this clone: Its antigen is as yet unknown.

Profiled with immunoSEQ multiplex PCR; TCRdb holds only in-frame clones, not every one. Of tens of thousands of clones detected, about 74% appear once; the ten largest clones hold over 2%. This sequence originates from an adult with an advanced solid tumor such as melanoma, head and neck, liver or kidney cancer. The chain combines TRBV5-8 with TRBJ2-5; 13 nucleotides match TRBD2. The input for sequencing was CD4+ or CD8+ T cells sorted from blood, taken in a trial of the OX40 agonist ivuxolimab. The CDR3 spells CASRLAGGETQYF. The CDR3 DNA follows: TGTGCCAGCAGACTAGCGGGAGGGGAGACCCAGTACTTC. Supplemented by reference TRBV5-8 and TRBJ2-5, the full variable domain reads EAGVTQSPTHLIKTRGQQATLRCSPISGHTSVYWYQQALGLGLQFLLWYDEGEERNRGNFPPRFSGRQFPNYSSELNVNALELEDSALYLCASRLAGGETQYFGPGTRLLVL.